This passage covers 8 T cell receptor beta chains from one sample sequenced in a study of blood T cell repertoires in COVID-19. This table comes from immunoSEQ multiplex PCR, and its TCRdb copy is limited to in-frame clones, with some not included. Here the sample spans about 300,000 clones, nearly 90% being singletons. Sequencing input: PBMCs or T cells enriched from blood (not recorded which). These receptors all stem from a woman between 25 and 40 years old who had recovered from COVID-19.

V is TRBV7-6 and J is TRBJ1-2, with TRBD1 as a possible D gene (5 bases). Per the germline V gene, CDR1 is SGHVS and CDR2 is FNYEAQ. V lost 1 base and J lost 4, with 16 bases in between. The CDR3 has 16 residues. The CDR3 here is CASSLEAAGGVYGYTF. The CDR3 DNA sequence: TGTGCCAGCAGCTTAGAGGCAGCCGGGGGGGTCTATGGCTACACCTTC.

V is TRBV7-3 and J is TRBJ2-3; D uncertain. Looked up from germline, CDR1 is SGHTA and CDR2 is FQGTGA. This CDR3 region has 13 residues. V dropped 1 base and J dropped 6 bases, with 8 bases sitting between them. CDR3 residues: CASSLNHLDTQYF. The CDR3, as DNA: TGTGCCAGCAGCTTAAATCACTTGGATACGCAGTATTTT.

The V call is TRBV7-3, the J call TRBJ1-1, with 9 bases lining up with TRBD1. Per germline, CDR1 SGHTA and CDR2 FQGTGA. V gave up 5 bases and J gave up 6 bases; unmatched junction bases: 13. There are 16 residues in the CDR3. The CDR3 reads CASSPGPDRGWSEAFF. The CDR3 nucleotides read TGTGCCAGCAGCCCAGGGCCGGACAGGGGTTGGTCTGAAGCTTTCTTT.

This clone turned up a few times. This rearrangement joins TRBV7-2 to TRBJ1-5; the D gene is possibly TRBD1 (6 bases). V lost 5 bases to trimming and J lost 2 bases, with 16 bases between them. There are 16 residues in the CDR3. Per germline, CDR1 SGHTA and CDR2 FQGNSA. The DNA for the CDR3 is TGTGCCAGCAGCCCCTGGACAGTCTGGGGCAATCAGCCCCAGCATTTT. Its translation: CASSPWTVWGNQPQHF.

The gene calls are TRBV7-9 and TRBJ1-2; perhaps TRBD1 as D (6 bases). Per the germline V gene, CDR1 is SEHNR and CDR2 is FQNEAQ (reference sequence). The CDR3 loop spans 16 amino acids. Trimming took 5 bases from V and 4 from J, leaving 20 bases between them. As DNA, the CDR3 is TGTGCCAGCAGCCCGCGGGCGGGGGGGCGCGGCTATGGCTACACCTTC. This gives the protein CASSPRAGGRGYGYTF.

The rearrangement joins TRBV6-6 to TRBJ1-1; TRBD1 agrees at 11 bases. This CDR3 comprises 18 residues. Per the germline V gene, CDR1 is MNHNY and CDR2 is SVGAGI (reference sequence). V was clipped by 6 bases and J by 5 bases; unmatched bases: 17. This CDR3 is CASSRTGQGAKTRTEAFF. The CDR3 DNA is TGTGCCAGCAGCCGAACAGGACAGGGGGCCAAAACCCGGACTGAAGCTTTCTTT.

This rearrangement joins TRBV30 to TRBJ1-2, with D perhaps matching TRBD1 (5 bases). This CDR3 is built from 14 residues. Trimming stripped 0 bases from V and 0 bases from J, with 8 bases between. CDR1 and CDR2 (germline): GTSNPN, SVGIG (reference sequence). The CDR3 reads CAWSVRVANYGYTF. The CDR3 bases are TGTGCCTGGAGTGTCAGGGTGGCTAACTATGGCTACACCTTC.

J is TRBJ2-7 and V is TRBV11-2, with D maybe TRBD1 (6 bases). The CDR3 sequence is 14 residues long. Trimming took off 4 bases at V and 3 bases at J, with 13 bases between the two ends. CDR1 and CDR2 (germline): SGHAT, FQNNGV. CDR3 residues: CASSSALDSYEQYF. The DNA for the CDR3 is TGTGCCAGCAGCTCTGCTTTGGACAGCTACGAGCAGTACTTC.